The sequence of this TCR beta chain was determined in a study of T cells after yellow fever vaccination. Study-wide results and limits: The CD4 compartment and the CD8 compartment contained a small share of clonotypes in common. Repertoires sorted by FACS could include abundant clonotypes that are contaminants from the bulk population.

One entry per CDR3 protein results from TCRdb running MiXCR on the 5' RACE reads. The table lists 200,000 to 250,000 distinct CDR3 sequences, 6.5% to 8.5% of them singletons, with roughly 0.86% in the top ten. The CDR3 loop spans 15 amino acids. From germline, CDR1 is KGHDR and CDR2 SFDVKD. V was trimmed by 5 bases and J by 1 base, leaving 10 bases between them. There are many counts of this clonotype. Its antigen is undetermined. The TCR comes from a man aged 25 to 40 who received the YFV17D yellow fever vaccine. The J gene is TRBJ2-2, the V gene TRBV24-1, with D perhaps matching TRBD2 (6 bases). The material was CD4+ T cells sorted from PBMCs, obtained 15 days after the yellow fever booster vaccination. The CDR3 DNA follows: TGTGCCACCAGTGGGGGACTCGGGAACACCGGGGAGCTGTTTTTT. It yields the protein CATSGGLGNTGELFF.